The present TCR beta chain was sequenced within a study of T cells in localized non-small cell lung cancer. Using immunoSEQ multiplex PCR, the repertoire was profiled, and TCRdb retains in-frame clones only, with some absent. Of around 16,000 clones in the sample, 70% to 90% were seen once. Notes on this clone: Antigen unknown.

In germline, CDR1 is MNHNS, CDR2 SASEGT. The CDR3 extends over 16 amino acids. Trimming stripped 2 bases from V and 2 bases from J, with 15 bases between. Study-level findings and limits: Adjacent uninvolved lung had the highest clonality, suggesting focused antigen responses. Across samples, adjacent lung featured a median roughly 60 of the top 100 tumor clones.

The TCR was taken from a female donor older than 55 with stage III squamous cell lung carcinoma. The V and J genes are TRBV6-1 and TRBJ2-5; tentative D call: TRBD1 (6 bases). The sequenced sample was peripheral blood, obtained before any cancer treatment. For the CDR3, the DNA is TGTGCCAGCAGTGAAAGGGCAGGGACAAGGCAAGAGACCCAGTACTTC. Protein product: CASSERAGTRQETQYF.